This T cell receptor beta chain was documented in a study of PD-1 and CTLA-4 blockade in melanoma. The method was immunoSEQ multiplex PCR; TCRdb's version includes in-frame clones alone and lacks a portion of them. The top ten clones hold 6.5% to 9% of a sample with around 21,000 clones, 88% of them seen once. Only one count was recorded for this clone. Germline CDR1 is SEHNR and CDR2 is FQNEAQ (reference sequence). The CDR3 runs 13 residues. The germline V and J ends were trimmed by 5 bases and 7 bases, with 12 bases remaining between them. This TCR was recovered from a human donor with melanoma. Sequencing used CD8+ T cells from peripheral blood, obtained before anti-PD-1 treatment. The chain is built from TRBV7-9 and TRBJ2-4; either TRBD1 or TRBD2 may supply D (6 bases each). CDR3 bases: TGTGCCAGCAGCCATCTAGGGGGGAACATTCAGTACTTC. Protein sequence: CASSHLGGNIQYF.